This TCR beta chain was retrieved from a study of CD8+CD57+ T cells in acquired aplastic anemia. In patients chosen for sequencing, flow cytometry had shown CD8+CD57+ cell expansion. Genomic DNA constituted the template upon which TCR beta VDJ and CDR3 profiling was performed. TCRdb reprocessed the reads via MiXCR and lists one record per CDR3 protein. Among some 150,000 distinct CDR3 sequences listed, 60% to 80% were seen once. CDR1 is LNHNV, CDR2 YYDKDF, per germline (reference sequence). This CDR3 has 14 amino acids. V was cut by 2 bases and J by 7 bases, with 12 bases left in between. This receptor was obtained from a human donor with aplastic anemia. The genes are TRBV15 and TRBJ2-1; D may be TRBD2 (5 bases). Sequenced: sorted CD4+, CD8+, or CD8+CD57+ T cells (not recorded which) from PBMCs. The CDR3 region is CATSRPGKGNEQFF. The CDR3 nucleotides are TGTGCCACCAGCAGACCGGGAAAAGGGAATGAGCAGTTCTTC.